This entry concerns a single T cell receptor (beta chain). Under the authors' procedure: Amplified reference gene primers provided the basis for estimating nucleated cell counts. Assay used: immunoSEQ multiplex PCR; TCRdb lists only in-frame clones, some missing. The V and J calls and clone size were taken over from that table, and D and trimming were inferred from the DNA. Counted here are approximately 69,000 clones, over 70% occurring once; the ten biggest clones make up more than 20%. V shed 9 bases and J shed 0 bases, with 15 bases lying between them. The CDR3 runs 15 residues. Germline V CDR1 and CDR2: LGHNT, FRNRAP. The sample originates from a study of blood T cell repertoires in COVID-19. Study overall: Samples came from the United States, Italy and Spain, spanning acute and convalescent COVID-19.

The sequence derives from a man in his sixties with acute or convalescent COVID-19. V gene TRBV12-5 combines with J gene TRBJ1-5; D is unclear. The sample was peripheral blood. The CDR3 DNA sequence: TGTGCTAGGGCAGAACAGCAGTATAGCAATCAGCCCCAGCATTTT. As protein: CARAEQQYSNQPQHF.